This TCR beta chain derives from a study of blood T cells in healthy people across ages. It was with a sample-barcoded 5' primer and a J-beta primer mix that a second PCR of roughly 7 to 12 cycles was run. Using its own MiXCR run on the 5' RACE reads, TCRdb lists one record per CDR3 protein. The table includes 550,000 to 650,000 distinct CDR3 sequences, 25% to 30% detected once. This clonotype has at least ten counts. Its matching antigen is unknown. Notes on the study in general: Changes seen in expanded clonotypes were possibly confounded by donor CMV status left unknown. Older individuals had lower TCR beta diversity per million T cells (the decline was roughly linear). Fewer expanded clones and more diversity marked long-lived versus aged donors.

The clonotype originates from a woman aged 80 or older in good health. Sequenced input: blood.

DNA for the CDR3: TGTGCCACCAGTGAACAGGGTCCCGGGGCCAACGTCCTGACTTTC. Translating gives CATSEQGPGANVLTF. The rearrangement joins TRBV24-1 to TRBJ2-6; possibly TRBD1 for D (6 bases). Looked up from germline, CDR1 is KGHDR and CDR2 is SFDVKD. This CDR3 is built from 15 residues. Trimming stripped 4 bases from V and 4 bases from J, with 10 bases between.